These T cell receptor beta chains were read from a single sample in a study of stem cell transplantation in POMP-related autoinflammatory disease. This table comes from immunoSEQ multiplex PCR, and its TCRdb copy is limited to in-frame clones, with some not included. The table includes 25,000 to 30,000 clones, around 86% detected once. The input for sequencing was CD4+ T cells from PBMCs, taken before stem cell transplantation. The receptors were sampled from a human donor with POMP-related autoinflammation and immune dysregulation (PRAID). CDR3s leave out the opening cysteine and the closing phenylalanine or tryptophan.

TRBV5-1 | ASSLVGGLNTEAF
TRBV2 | ASRLAGAQGEQF
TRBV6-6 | ASSSQPGGGTEAF
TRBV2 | ASSDGTGGLAKNIQY
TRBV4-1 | ASSQDGQGNQPQH
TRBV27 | ASSFNGWRDEQY
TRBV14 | ASSQGWGVPYEQY
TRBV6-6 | ASSYSSDRANSPLH
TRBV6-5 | ASSKQGSYEQY
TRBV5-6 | ASSPRRYEKLF
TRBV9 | ASSGGASGRSGETQY
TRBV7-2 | ASSLGVADTQY
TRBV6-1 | ASSEGPAGHFGEQF
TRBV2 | ASSLRAGTNEKLF
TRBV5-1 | ASLPWGGSTDTQY
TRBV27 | ASSLVSGTDTQY
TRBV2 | ASSPLQRAKNIQY
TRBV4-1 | ASSQERGSSYEQY
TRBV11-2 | ASSLNQGWQF
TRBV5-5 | ASSKTRAGSSYEQY
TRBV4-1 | ASSQALRAGGNYGYT
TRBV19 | ASSIAAPGTGAYNEQF
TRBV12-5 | ASGLVLGGPAQNTEAF
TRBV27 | ASSLTGVVLF
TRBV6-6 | ASSLTGAQETQY
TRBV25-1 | ASSPRVRASNQPQH
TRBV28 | ASSFGTGNNEQF
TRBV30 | AWSAFDSEQF
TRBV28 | ASSPMLGAYEQY
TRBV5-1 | ASSLGQGDTIY
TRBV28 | ASSLRGEVYGYT
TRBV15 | ATSRVGRLNEKLF
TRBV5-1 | ASSDPPLEQY
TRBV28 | ATSSGGNTDTQY
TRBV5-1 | ASSPRTADNTEAF
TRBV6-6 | ASSYSRSSYEQY
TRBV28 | ASTAAATFNYGYT
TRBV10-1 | ASSEGLNTEAF
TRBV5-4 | ASSLKLAGVSDTGELF
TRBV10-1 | ASSESALDTSRNEQF
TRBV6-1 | ASSQRGRGREKLF
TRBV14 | ASSPKLQAGYT
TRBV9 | ASSVEGGDRGAGYT
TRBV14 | ASSRPGSLQAGQY
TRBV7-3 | ASSLRQGANYGYT
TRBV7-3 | ASSLGGGTEAF
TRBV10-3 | AATRAPNTEAF
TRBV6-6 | ASSETGAVGYT
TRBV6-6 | ASSVGNQPQH
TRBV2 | ASSVETGSNQPQH
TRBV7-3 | ASSPSTGPTDTQY
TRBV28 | ASSLGRGNYGYT